This T cell receptor (beta chain) comes out of a study of blood T cell repertoires in COVID-19. The sample holds a few counts of this clone. All enrollees were roughly 18 to 90 years old and from 20 to 25 US areas. Assignments of participants to cohorts depended upon their own reported clinical history. Source study methods: Reference gene primer amplification yielded estimated nucleated cell counts. The assay was immunoSEQ multiplex PCR, and TCRdb's table has in-frame clones only and misses some. From that table come the V and J calls and clone size; the DNA was used to work out D and trimming. The sample has approximately 300,000 clones; 70% to 90% are singletons. Per the germline V gene, CDR1 is GTSNPN and CDR2 is SVGIG (reference sequence). The CDR3 sequence is 15 residues long. Trimming shortened V by 7 bases and J by 0 bases, and 19 bases separated the two germline ends.

V gene TRBV30 combines with J gene TRBJ2-7, with a weak D call TRBD1 (7 bases). The receptor was isolated from a woman aged 25 to 39 who had recovered from COVID-19. The specimen was PBMCs or T cells enriched from blood (not recorded which). CDR3 DNA sequence: TGTGCCTTGAACGGCGGGGACAGCCTCTCCTACGAGCAGTACTTC. It specifies CALNGGDSLSYEQYF.